Shown below are 23 T cell receptor beta chains from a single sample sequenced in a study of blood T cell repertoires in COVID-19. Data came from immunoSEQ multiplex PCR; TCRdb stores just in-frame clones and leaves some out. The sample has some 320,000 clones; around 87% are singletons. The sequenced sample consisted of peripheral blood. Receptors were obtained from a woman in her forties or fifties who had recovered from COVID-19.

V gene TRBV7-7 combines with J gene TRBJ2-5, with TRBD2 matching over 12 bases. V shed 5 bases and J 2 bases; nucleotides not matched to a gene: 6. There are 16 residues in the CDR3. Germline-derived CDR1 and CDR2 are SSHAT and FNYEAQ (reference sequence). As DNA, the CDR3 is TGTGCCAGCAGCGCCGGACTAGCGGGACCACAAGAGACCCAGTACTTC. Translation gives CASSAGLAGPQETQYF.

This sequence joins TRBV3-1 (or the pseudogene TRBV3-2) and TRBJ2-5; 8 nucleotides match TRBD2. Germline V gives CDR1 LGHDT, CDR2 YNNKEL (reference sequence). Trimming took 0 bases from V and 5 from J; bases not matched to a gene: 8. CDR3 length equals 16 residues. CDR3 coding DNA: TGTGCCAGCAGCCAAGAGGGTCCGCGGGGGGCCGAGACCCAGTACTTC. It encodes CASSQEGPRGAETQYF.

The V and J genes are TRBV6-5 and TRBJ1-4; D possibly corresponds to TRBD1 (5 bases). V gave up 6 bases and J gave up 1 base, with 9 bases separating them. This CDR3 has 14 amino acids. Germline V gives CDR1 MNHEY, CDR2 SVGAGI. CDR3 amino acids: CASRRQRTNEKLFF. The DNA for the CDR3 is TGTGCCAGCAGGAGACAGAGAACTAATGAAAAACTGTTTTTT.

The V gene is TRBV4-1, the J gene TRBJ1-3, with D perhaps matching TRBD1 (5 bases). Trimming left V 0 bases short and J 2 bases short, with 14 bases between. The CDR3 runs to 17 residues. Germline V CDR1 and CDR2: MGHRA, YSYEKL. As DNA, the CDR3 is TGCGCCAGCAGCCAAGAAGGGTGGGGAGGGGCTGGAAACACCATATATTTT. Protein sequence: CASSQEGWGGAGNTIYF.

The rearrangement uses TRBV24-1 and TRBJ2-3, with 7 nucleotides matching TRBD2. The CDR3 has 16 residues. Per germline, CDR1 KGHDR and CDR2 SFDVKD. V lost 2 bases, J lost 2 bases, and 6 bases stayed unmatched. CDR3 coding DNA: TGTGCCACCAGTGATTCGGCGGGGGATAACACAGATACGCAGTATTTT. Its translation is CATSDSAGDNTDTQYF.

The chain recombines TRBV3-1 (or the pseudogene TRBV3-2) with TRBJ1-5; D uncertain. The germline gives CDR1 LGHDT, CDR2 YNNKEL (reference sequence). This CDR3 is 15 amino acids long. The ends were cut back, 1 base at V and 7 bases at J, with 14 bases in the middle. The CDR3 DNA sequence: TGTGCCAGCAGCCAAGTCTCAGGTTTATTACAGCCCCAGCATTTT. It yields the protein CASSQVSGLLQPQHF.

The rearrangement links TRBV19 to TRBJ1-2, with a tentative D call TRBD1 (6 bases). The V end lost 5 bases, the J end lost 3 bases, and 7 bases lay between the germline ends. Germline V gene data show CDR1 as LNHDA and CDR2 as SQIVND (reference sequence). The CDR3 has 12 amino acids. As DNA, the CDR3 is TGTGCCAGTAGTGGACAGTACTATGGCTACACCTTC. Its protein is CASSGQYYGYTF.

This chain uses TRBV19 with TRBJ2-7; D is possibly TRBD1 (5 bases). The germline gives CDR1 LNHDA, CDR2 SQIVND (reference sequence). V lost 6 bases and J 6 bases, leaving 15 bases between the germline ends. CDR3 length equals 13 residues. The CDR3 sequence is CASSKGVGAEQYF. DNA of the CDR3: TGTGCCAGTAGCAAAGGGGTAGGGGCCGAGCAGTACTTC.

V gene TRBV11-2 combines with J gene TRBJ2-2; 7 bases fit TRBD1. CDR3 length: 15 residues. Losses at the gene ends were 5 bases for V and 7 bases for J; bases not matched to a gene: 10. The germline V gene encodes CDR1 SGHAT and CDR2 FQNNGV. CDR3 in amino acids: CASSRETGSVGELFF. The CDR3 DNA reads TGTGCCAGCAGCAGAGAGACAGGGTCGGTCGGGGAGCTGTTTTTT.

The chain carries TRBV9 and TRBJ1-2; TRBD1 agrees at 8 bases. This CDR3 region has 14 residues. With 3 bases clipped from V and 3 bases from J, the junction kept 4 bases outside the gene matches. The germline V gene encodes CDR1 SGDLS and CDR2 YYNGEE. CDR3 coding DNA: TGTGCCAGCAGCGGAGCAGGGGGCGACTATGGCTACACCTTC. Amino acids: CASSGAGGDYGYTF.

V gene TRBV7-9 combines with J gene TRBJ2-3, with D possibly TRBD1 on 6 matching bases. This CDR3 has 16 amino acids. Germline assignment: CDR1 SEHNR and CDR2 FQNEAQ (reference sequence). V lost 1 base, J lost 4 bases, and 15 bases lay in between. The chain's CDR3 is CASSLGSGVMSDTQYF. The CDR3 nucleotides are TGTGCCAGCAGCTTAGGGTCAGGGGTCATGTCAGATACGCAGTATTTT.

The chain uses TRBV20-1 and TRBJ2-1, with unresolved D. CDR1 is DFQATT, CDR2 SNEGSKA, per germline (reference sequence). The CDR3 contains 11 residues. Trimming stripped 0 bases from V and 7 bases from J, with 4 bases between. CDR3 region: CSARDQNEQFF. The CDR3 region has the DNA TGCAGTGCTAGAGATCAAAATGAGCAGTTCTTC.

The chain combines TRBV5-6 with TRBJ2-5; TRBD2 agrees at 13 bases. After removal of 4 bases from V and 5 bases from J, the junction contained 11 bases not matched to a gene. Germline CDR1 SGHDT, CDR2 YYEEEE. This CDR3 spans 17 amino acids. The CDR3 loop is CASSIDTGTSGTETQYF. The DNA of the CDR3 is TGTGCCAGCAGCATTGACACCGGGACTAGCGGGACGGAGACCCAGTACTTC.

This clone was picked up a small number of times. This chain uses TRBV29-1 with TRBJ2-7, with D perhaps TRBD2 (5 bases). V shed 7 bases and J shed 0 bases, with 13 bases lying between them. CDR3 length equals 13 residues. The germline gives CDR1 SQVTM, CDR2 ANQGSEA. CDR3 in DNA: TGCAGCGACTGGACTTGGGGCTCCTACGAGCAGTACTTC. It is translated as CSDWTWGSYEQYF.

The chain uses TRBV19 and TRBJ2-2; 14 nucleotides match TRBD2. CDR1 and CDR2 from the germline V gene are LNHDA and SQIVND (reference sequence). CDR3 length: 19 amino acids. Trimming took 1 base from V and 0 from J; bases not matched to a gene: 4. CDR3: CASSIVGLAGGPNTGELFF. The CDR3 region has the DNA TGTGCCAGTAGTATAGTTGGACTAGCGGGGGGACCGAACACCGGGGAGCTGTTTTTT.

The rearrangement uses TRBV5-6 and TRBJ2-5; TRBD1 aligns across 10 bases. Germline lookup yields CDR1 SGHDT and CDR2 YYEEEE. The CDR3 contains 15 residues. The V gene end was trimmed by 4 bases and the J gene end by 3 bases; junction bases not matched to a gene: 6. CDR3 DNA sequence: TGTGCCAGCAGCCAAGACAGGGGGCTGGAAGAGACCCAGTACTTC. The encoded protein is CASSQDRGLEETQYF.

The chain combines TRBV28 with TRBJ2-1, with 8 bases identical to TRBD1. CDR1 is MDHEN and CDR2 is SYDVKM in the germline V gene. This CDR3 is 14 amino acids long. J gave up 5 bases and V 3 bases, and 3 bases lay outside the gene matches. In DNA form, the CDR3 reads TGTGCCAGCAGTTTTTGGGACAGGAACAATGAGCAGTTCTTC. It specifies CASSFWDRNNEQFF.

This clone was seen once. V gene TRBV4-3 combines with J gene TRBJ1-6; 9 bases map to TRBD1. Per germline, CDR1 LGHNA and CDR2 YSLEER. The CDR3 totals 16 residues. Unmatched junction bases numbered 10, after V lost 4 bases and J lost 9 bases. The CDR3 DNA sequence: TGCGCCAGCAGCCGGGGGCTGACAGGGGGGACTTCACCCCTCCACTTT. It yields the protein CASSRGLTGGTSPLHF.

The chain employs TRBV6-2 or TRBV6-3 and TRBJ1-2, with a tentative D call TRBD1 (5 bases). CDR1 is MNHEY and CDR2 is SVGEGT in the germline V gene. The germline V and J ends were trimmed by 6 bases and 4 bases, with 18 bases remaining between them. CDR3 size: 15 residues. In DNA form, the CDR3 reads TGTGCCAGCAGCAACATGCGACAGTCTCTCTATGGCTACACCTTC. The encoded protein is CASSNMRQSLYGYTF.

CDR3 in amino acids: CASSLVVGTSGGNEQYF. The CDR3 coding sequence is TGCGCCAGCAGCTTGGTAGTAGGGACTAGCGGGGGCAACGAGCAGTACTTC. The chain is built from TRBV5-1 and TRBJ2-7; 14 bases are a match to TRBD2. The V gene's germline CDR1 is SGHRS and CDR2 YFSETQ. There are 17 residues in the CDR3. V lost 0 bases to trimming and J lost 5 bases; unmatched junction nucleotides: 7.

The sample holds a few counts of this clone. This sequence joins TRBV9 and TRBJ1-5; possibly TRBD1 for D (5 bases). The CDR3 has 14 residues. V lost 1 base and J 7 bases, leaving 12 bases between the germline ends. CDR1 and CDR2 from the germline V gene are SGDLS and YYNGEE. CDR3 residues: CASSVYRSGQPQHF. For the CDR3, the DNA is TGTGCCAGCAGCGTATACAGGTCCGGGCAGCCCCAGCATTTT.

This chain joins TRBV3-1 (or the pseudogene TRBV3-2) and TRBJ1-2, with a tentative D call TRBD1 (5 bases). V was cut by 1 base and J by 5 bases, with 14 bases left in between. The CDR3 consists of 15 residues. CDR1 LGHDT and CDR2 YNNKEL come from the germline V gene (reference sequence). DNA of the CDR3: TGTGCCAGCAGCCAAGGTCTGCAAAGGGGATATGGCTACACCTTC. Its protein product is CASSQGLQRGYGYTF.

The rearrangement joins TRBV18 to TRBJ2-5; no definite D call. Trimming removed 3 bases at V and 4 bases at J, with 9 bases between. The CDR3 sequence is 13 residues long. The germline V gene encodes CDR1 KGHSH and CDR2 LQKENI. The CDR3 DNA is TGTGCCAGCTCACCCGACATGGCAGAGACCCAGTACTTC. This gives the protein CASSPDMAETQYF. The variable domain in full, with the rest retrieved from reference TRBV18 and TRBJ2-5, is NAGVMQNPRHLVRRRGQEARLRCSPMKGHSHVYWYRQLPEEGLKFMVYLQKENIIDESGMPKERFSAEFPKEGPSILRIQQVVRGDSAAYFCASSPDMAETQYFGPGTRLLVL.